A single TCR beta chain is shown here with its context. Many counts were recorded for this clone. Its antigen target is currently unknown. Per-base qualities were not stored, and no clone one base away is much larger. The immunoSEQ Assay, a bias-controlled multiplex PCR, was used to amplify TCRbeta CDR3 regions from genomic DNA. As for the original processing: Within the assay, amplification of reference gene primers was used to estimate how many nucleated cells each sample contained. To quantify the absolute abundance of each unique TCRbeta CDR3 rearrangement, sequence reads were collapsed and filtered. For each sample, productive Simpson clonality was calculated by taking the square root of Simpson's diversity index across productive rearrangements. Held by TCRdb, this immuneACCESS table contains in-frame sequences only and omits some clones. Under half of the omission traces to an unresolved V gene where checked; the cause of the rest is unknown. The V and J calls and the clone size are those of that table, but D and trimming were determined from the DNA. This sample lists tens of thousands of clones; approximately 79% were detected once. The ten largest make up 3% to 4% of the sample.

At one collaborating source in Seattle, patients were enrolled during active infection and were followed longitudinally through the course of disease. Each collaborating institution followed its own protocols to collect whole blood in K2EDTA tubes. For TCRbeta analysis, collaborator samples were shipped as frozen whole blood, as isolated PBMCs, or as DNA extracted from either sample type. These data come from a study of blood T cell repertoires in COVID-19 (dated by TCRdb to the early 2020s). About the study as a whole: Samples covering the acute and convalescent phases of COVID-19 were provided by collaborators in the United States, Italy and Spain. Where available, HLA class I and class II types were obtained from metadata supplied by the sample provider rather than from assay-based typing. The material from the prospective study consisted of cDNA or gDNA derived from T cells, B-cell-depleted T cells, or PBMCs. A freely available public database, intended as a resource for researchers studying the immune response to SARS-CoV-2, is where the repertoires were released. The dataset comprised deeply sampled blood TCRbeta repertoires from subjects exposed to, actively infected with, or recovered from COVID-19. Sample metadata almost always included a de-identified subject ID, COVID-19 status, age in years and sex. Samples were obtained from the ongoing ImmuneRACE study (first 160 participants) and from some 1,300 subjects provided by 6 global collaborators.

On the study overall, not on this receptor specifically: The quantity of clinical and demographic metadata differed by source and by participant and was supplied without curation.

Taken from the germline V gene (reference sequence), the CDR1 and CDR2 loops are LNHDA and SQIVND. Including cysteine and phenylalanine, the CDR3 has 12 amino acids. Only the CDR3 DNA is retained, 36 bases long and in frame from the first base. The V and J ends are trimmed by 5 bases and 10 bases, leaving 12 bases between them. Material: peripheral blood. This TCR derives from an older man with COVID-19, enrolled during active disease. This chain is built from TRBV19 and TRBJ2-1; TRBD1 is possibly the D segment (5 matching bases). The DNA sequence is TGTGCCAGTAGTCCCCGGGCAGGGGAGCAGTTCTTC. This is translated as CASSPRAGEQFF.